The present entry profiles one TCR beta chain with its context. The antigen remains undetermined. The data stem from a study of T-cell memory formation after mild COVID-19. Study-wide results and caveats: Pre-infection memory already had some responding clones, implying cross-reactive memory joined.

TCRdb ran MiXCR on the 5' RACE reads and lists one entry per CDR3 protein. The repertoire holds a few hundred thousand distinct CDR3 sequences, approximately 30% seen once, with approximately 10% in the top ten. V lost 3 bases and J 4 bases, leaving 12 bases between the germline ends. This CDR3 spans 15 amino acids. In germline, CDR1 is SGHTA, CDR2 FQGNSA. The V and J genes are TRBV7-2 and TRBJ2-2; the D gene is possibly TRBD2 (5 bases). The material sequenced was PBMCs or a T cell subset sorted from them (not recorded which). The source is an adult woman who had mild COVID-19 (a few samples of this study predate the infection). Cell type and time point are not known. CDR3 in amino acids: CASSFETAGTGELFF. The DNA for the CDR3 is TGTGCCAGCAGCTTCGAGACGGCGGGCACCGGGGAGCTGTTTTTT.